This T cell receptor beta chain originates from a study of OX40 agonist ivuxolimab in advanced cancers. Across the whole study: Ivuxolimab is an agonistic anti-OX40 (CD134) antibody, and patients were treated with it. Under the entry rules, prior anti-PD-1, anti-PD-L1 or anti-CTLA-4 therapy was allowed, and 40% had some.

CDR3 length equals 19 residues. In germline, CDR1 is SGHTA, CDR2 FQGNSA. V was pared by 1 base and J by 0 bases, with 18 bases between. As regards this clone: As yet, its antigen is unknown.

The repertoire was sequenced with immunoSEQ multiplex PCR; TCRdb's copy has only in-frame clones and lacks some. The sample holds around 80,000 clones; about 85% are singletons and the top ten take around 0.97%. Excluded were patients having autoimmune disease history or systemic immunosuppression. General observations from the study: At doses 0.1 to 3.0 mg/kg, CD4+ and CD8+ clones expanded.

The source material was CD4+ or CD8+ T cells sorted from blood, sampled in a trial of the OX40 agonist ivuxolimab. This chain links TRBV7-2 with TRBJ1-4, with a possible D match to TRBD1 (6 bases). The TCR was taken from an adult with an advanced solid tumor such as melanoma, head and neck, liver or kidney cancer. The CDR3 nucleotides are TGTGCCAGCAGCTTAGGCCAGGGGAGGTCTGTCGCAACTAATGAAAAACTGTTTTTT. The encoded protein is CASSLGQGRSVATNEKLFF.